This is a list of T cell receptor beta chains from one sample in a study of T cells in Graves' hyperthyroidism and ophthalmopathy. TCRdb analysed the multiplex PCR reads with MiXCR anew, one entry per CDR3 protein. The sample has over 300,000 distinct CDR3 sequences, about 15% seen once. Input material: blood. All receptors derive from a woman in her fifties or sixties with Graves' hyperthyroidism. Each CDR3 is given with its conserved first and last residue.

V gene,J gene,CDR3 protein
TRBV30,TRBJ2-3,CAWSPNSGLMQYF
TRBV4-1,TRBJ1-3,CASSQTRGVRGNTIYF
TRBV4-1,TRBJ1-2,CASSQDRGGQGDGYTF
TRBV27,TRBJ2-7,CTSSRTTSYEQYF
TRBV29-1,TRBJ2-1,CSAQGQGYEQFF
TRBV20-1,TRBJ2-1,CSARSAGSSYNEQFF
TRBV6-1,TRBJ2-3,CASSPGHTDTQYF
TRBV11-2,TRBJ2-3,CASSFLTLGTDTQYF
TRBV10-2,TRBJ2-7,CAIESDSYEQYF
TRBV5-1,TRBJ1-2,CASSLAGTGGEGYTF
TRBV9,TRBJ1-1,CASSAGHSEAFF
TRBV25-1,TRBJ2-3,CASSAEGTDTQYF
TRBV5-1,TRBJ2-1,CATPRAGINEQFF
TRBV2,TRBJ2-3,CASRDGRTTDTQYF
TRBV4-1,TRBJ1-1,CASSQEGRRTEAFF
TRBV9,TRBJ1-3,CASSVTGGSGNTIYF
TRBV30,TRBJ2-6,CAWSVRATGANVLTF
TRBV6-5,TRBJ2-5,CASSYPRGRETQYF
TRBV4-2,TRBJ1-1,CASSQGVRVQGNTEAFF
TRBV11-3,TRBJ2-6,CASSIWSGANVLTF
TRBV6-1,TRBJ2-1,CASSGGRILNYNEQFF
TRBV4-2,TRBJ2-3,CASSQVSGGPTDTQYF
TRBV20-1,TRBJ2-7,CSANDGGRADEQYF
TRBV3-1,TRBJ1-1,CASSHEGSATEAFF
TRBV3-1,TRBJ2-7,CASSRGTSGRSSEQYF
TRBV4-1,TRBJ2-1,CASSTFTSAAYNEQFF
TRBV7-9,TRBJ2-7,CASSRGQAHEQYF
TRBV5-1,TRBJ2-5,CASSLLGGRETQYF
TRBV11-2,TRBJ1-2,CASSSGGFFGYTF
TRBV6-1,TRBJ2-1,CASSNEQFF
TRBV18,TRBJ2-1,CASSRGTGDYNEQFF
TRBV7-3,TRBJ2-1,CASSLGKYNNEQFF
TRBV27,TRBJ2-7,CASSFSLIGSYEQYF
TRBV30,TRBJ2-2,CASTLAGATGELFF
TRBV3-1,TRBJ2-7,CASSPALFSGRYEQYF
TRBV18,TRBJ1-6,CASSPAAGPDSPLHF
TRBV19,TRBJ1-2,CASSPRAGLGLGYGYTF
TRBV18,TRBJ1-2,CASSPGGSYGYTF
TRBV20-1,TRBJ2-1,CSARDSDSGIYNEQFF
TRBV20-1,TRBJ1-3,CSARAGTAGNTIYF
TRBV7-9,TRBJ2-3,CASSRLAGGPITDTQYF
TRBV11-3,TRBJ2-3,CASSPLASSTDTQYF
TRBV12-5,TRBJ2-1,CASGLVYGTSGYNEQFF
TRBV10-3,TRBJ1-2,CAISAGGAYGYTF
TRBV25-1,TRBJ1-5,CASSEWGQVALQMGQPQHF
TRBV2,TRBJ2-1,CAEKGDNSYNEQFF
TRBV18,TRBJ2-7,CASSPPATRSPGEQYF
TRBV30,TRBJ2-1,CAWSPDRVNEQFF
TRBV12-3/TRBV12-4,TRBJ2-1,CASSLGLAGEGVQYNEQFF
TRBV10-3,TRBJ2-3,CAISGQGAPDTQYF
TRBV20-1,TRBJ1-1,CSAREMGAMNTEAFF
TRBV6-1,TRBJ1-2,CASRKGQGMNYGYTF
TRBV7-6,TRBJ2-1,CASSLAYGEQFF
TRBV12-3/TRBV12-4,TRBJ1-2,CASSYRPEYGYTF
TRBV12-3/TRBV12-4,TRBJ2-3,CASSTSRRGTDTQYF
TRBV15,TRBJ2-7,CATSRNSGRGTYEQYF
TRBV5-1,TRBJ1-2,CASSLGDNYGYTF